This T cell receptor (beta chain) was profiled in a study of T cell repertoires in cytomegalovirus infection. Study as a whole: TCR beta signatures that were public indicated CMV infection and matching HLA type.

This CDR3 comprises 14 residues. Looked up from germline, CDR1 is MNHEY and CDR2 is SMNVEV (reference sequence). V shed 9 bases and J 3 bases; nucleotides not matched to a gene: 7. TCRdb used MiXCR to reprocess the reads, holding one entry per CDR3 protein. The sample consists of approximately 500,000 distinct CDR3 sequences, around a third of them appearing once. Of note for this clonotype: The antigen remains undetermined.

The source is a human donor in good health (CMV status not recorded). Some clones in this sample may be carry-over from other donors' samples. The chain combines TRBV27 with TRBJ2-7; 11 bases align to TRBD2. Sequencing used cultured PBMCs, obtained from culture after CMV antigen stimulation. The CDR3 spells CASPIAGGGYEQYV. The CDR3 bases are TGTGCCAGTCCGATAGCGGGAGGGGGCTACGAGCAGTACGTC.